What follows are 20 T cell receptor beta chains derived from one specimen sequenced in a study of cytomegalovirus exposure and HLA in healthy donors. Researchers ran the PCR with 60 Vbeta and 13 Jbeta primers. The table came from immunoSEQ multiplex PCR; TCRdb's copy has only in-frame clones and leaves some out. The sample holds approximately 100,000 clones, around 10% seen once. Material for sequencing was PBMCs. These receptors came from a man aged 50 to 60 in good health and CMV-seropositive.

This clone was seen a few times. This rearrangement joins TRBV11-1 to TRBJ1-2; D is unclear. This CDR3 has 14 amino acids. Trimming removed 5 bases at V and 1 base at J, with 11 bases between. The germline V gene encodes CDR1 SGHAT and CDR2 FQDESV (reference sequence). The CDR3 DNA is TGTGCCAGCAGCCCCGCGGAAAGTAACTATGGCTACACCTTC. It specifies CASSPAESNYGYTF.

This clone turned up a few times. This sequence joins TRBV5-4 and TRBJ1-1; the D gene is possibly TRBD1 (6 bases). In germline, CDR1 is SGHNT, CDR2 YYREEE (reference sequence). The V end was cut by 3 bases, the J end by 8 bases, with 11 bases between. The CDR3 is 12 residues long. The CDR3 DNA reads as TGTGCCAGCAGCTCCAGGGGTTCAGAAGCTTTCTTT. Translating gives CASSSRGSEAFF. Full variable domain (outside the CDR3, taken from reference TRBV5-4 and TRBJ1-1): ETGVTQSPTHLIKTRGQQVTLRCSSQSGHNTVSWYQQALGQGPQFIFQYYREEENGRGNFPPRFSGLQFPNYSSELNVNALELDDSALYLCASSSRGSEAFFGQGTRLTVV.

The chain carries TRBV28 and TRBJ1-5; D gene uncertain. Trimming removed 2 bases from V and 6 bases from J, with 5 bases in between. The CDR3 is made up of 12 amino acids. Germline V lookup: CDR1 MDHEN, CDR2 SYDVKM. CDR3 DNA: TGTGCCAGCAGTTTAGGGCTTCAGCCCCAGCATTTT. Amino acids: CASSLGLQPQHF.

This clone was detected only a few times. This sequence joins TRBV11-1 and TRBJ2-4; 7 positions agree with TRBD1. CDR3 size: 15 residues. Germline V gives CDR1 SGHAT, CDR2 FQDESV (reference sequence). V trimming: 6 bases; J trimming: 1 base; junction bases outside the gene matches: 6. The DNA of the CDR3 is TGTGCCAGCAGGGAAACACAGGGGGCCAAAAACATTCAGTACTTC. This codes for CASRETQGAKNIQYF.

Only a few counts were recorded for this clone. V and J are TRBV10-1 and TRBJ2-3; maybe TRBD2 (6 bases). V lost 4 bases, J lost 1 base, and 12 bases lay in between. CDR3 length: 15 residues. Germline V CDR1 and CDR2: WNHNN, SYGVQD (reference sequence). The CDR3 nucleotides are TGCGCCAGCAGTGTTGGGGCTAGCGGCACAGATACGCAGTATTTT. Its translation: CASSVGASGTDTQYF.

The sample holds a few counts of this clone. The chain carries TRBV30 and TRBJ1-6; 7 nucleotides match TRBD1. CDR1 and CDR2 from the germline V gene are GTSNPN and SVGIG (reference sequence). The trim removed 4 bases at V and 5 bases at J, leaving 8 bases unmatched. The CDR3 runs 15 residues. The CDR3 bases are TGTGCCTGGAACCGACTGACAGGGAATAATTCACCCCTCCACTTT. This encodes CAWNRLTGNNSPLHF.

This chain joins TRBV10-3 and TRBJ2-5, with 8 bases aligning to TRBD1. Germline-derived CDR1 and CDR2 are ENHRY and SYGVKD. V lost 2 bases, J lost 3 bases, and 8 bases stayed unmatched. This CDR3 region has 16 residues. For the CDR3, the DNA is TGTGCCATCAGTGAGACGCCCCACAGGGGGGAAGAGACCCAGTACTTC. Translating gives CAISETPHRGEETQYF.

This clone has a handful of counts. The rearrangement uses TRBV2 and TRBJ1-2; 10 bases line up with TRBD1. J was trimmed by 7 bases and V by 1 base; bases with no gene match: 3. This CDR3 has 14 residues. Per the germline V gene, CDR1 is SNHLY and CDR2 is FYNNEI. In DNA, the CDR3 is TGTGCCAGCAGTGAAGGGACAGGGGGAAGTGGCTACACCTTC. Its protein product is CASSEGTGGSGYTF. Full variable domain (outside the CDR3, taken from reference TRBV2 and TRBJ1-2): EPEVTQTPSHQVTQMGQEVILRCVPISNHLYFYWYRQILGQKVEFLVSFYNNEISEKSEIFDDQFSVERPDGSNFTLKIRSTKLEDSAMYFCASSEGTGGSGYTFGSGTRLTVV.

The chain links TRBV5-4 to TRBJ2-3; 7 nucleotides line up with TRBD2. Trimming at V came to 2 bases and at J to 6 bases, leaving 6 bases not matched to a gene. Germline lookup yields CDR1 SGHNT and CDR2 YYREEE (reference sequence). This CDR3 is built from 14 residues. The CDR3 loop reads CASSFVAGADTQYF. CDR3 in DNA: TGTGCCAGCAGCTTCGTTGCGGGAGCGGATACGCAGTATTTT.

CDR3 in amino acids: CASSLGGKSIHEQFF. The DNA for the CDR3 is TGTGCCAGCAGTTTAGGCGGGAAGAGTATCCATGAGCAGTTCTTC. The V and J genes are TRBV28 and TRBJ2-1; possible D gene TRBD2, 6 bases. Germline assignment: CDR1 MDHEN and CDR2 SYDVKM. The CDR3 loop spans 15 amino acids. The ends were cut back, 2 bases at V and 8 bases at J, with 16 bases in the middle.

A few counts support this clone. This sequence joins TRBV5-1 and TRBJ2-1; 9 positions agree with TRBD2. This CDR3 contains 17 residues. The J segment lost 4 bases and the V segment lost 2 bases, leaving 10 bases of the junction unmatched. Germline CDR1 SGHRS, CDR2 YFSETQ. As DNA, the CDR3 is TGCGCCAGCAGCTTTTGGGGCCTAGCGGGGCAGTACAATGAGCAGTTCTTC. Encoded protein: CASSFWGLAGQYNEQFF.

This chain joins TRBV6-1 and TRBJ2-2; D is ambiguous. This CDR3 is built from 14 residues. CDR1 is MNHNS and CDR2 is SASEGT in the germline V gene. V dropped 6 bases and J dropped 4 bases, with 12 bases sitting between them. CDR3 coding DNA: TGTGCCAGCAGCGGCCGCCGGAGCACCGGGGAGCTGTTTTTT. This gives the protein CASSGRRSTGELFF.

V gene TRBV28 combines with J gene TRBJ2-3; 9 bases map to TRBD2. J lost 6 bases, V lost 6 bases, and 19 bases had no gene match. Per germline, CDR1 MDHEN and CDR2 SYDVKM. This CDR3 comprises 18 residues. Here the CDR3 DNA reads TGTGCCAGCAGGGGGCCCTCGACTAGCGGTTTGACCGGGGATACGCAGTATTTT. This encodes CASRGPSTSGLTGDTQYF. The full variable domain, rest sourced from reference TRBV28 and TRBJ2-3, is DVKVTQSSRYLVKRTGEKVFLECVQDMDHENMFWYRQDPGLGLRLIYFSYDVKMKEKGDIPEGYSVSREKKERFSLILESASTNQTSMYLCASRGPSTSGLTGDTQYFGPGTRLTVL.

This clone was seen only a few times. The chain is built from TRBV6-6 and TRBJ2-3; a possible D gene is TRBD2 (5 bases). With 2 bases removed from V and 2 bases from J, the gap between germline ends came to 11 bases. Germline assignment: CDR1 MNHNY and CDR2 SVGAGI (reference sequence). The CDR3 has 15 amino acids. The CDR3 bases are TGTGCCAGCAGTTACCCGGCGGGCAACACAGATACGCAGTATTTT. It specifies CASSYPAGNTDTQYF.

The genes are TRBV5-1 and TRBJ2-6; D possibly corresponds to TRBD2 (6 bases). Germline CDR1 SGHRS, CDR2 YFSETQ. V gave up 7 bases and J gave up 4 bases, with 15 bases separating them. The length of the CDR3 is 15 residues. CDR3 DNA sequence: TGCGCCAGCCTTGGGGGAGGTACCGGGGCCAACGTCCTGACTTTC. It yields the protein CASLGGGTGANVLTF. The entire variable domain, with the rest obtained from reference TRBV5-1 and TRBJ2-6, is as follows: KAGVTQTPRYLIKTRGQQVTLSCSPISGHRSVSWYQQTPGQGLQFLFEYFSETQRNKGNFPGRFSGRQFSNSRSEMNVSTLELGDSALYLCASLGGGTGANVLTFGAGSRLTVL.

This clone was recorded a few times. The rearrangement links TRBV6-1 to TRBJ2-7, with D perhaps matching TRBD1 (6 bases). Trimming shortened V by 0 bases and J by 2 bases, and 11 bases separated the two germline ends. The CDR3 runs to 15 residues. Germline CDR1 MNHNS, CDR2 SASEGT. The CDR3 region is CASSEAWTDTYEQYF. In DNA, the CDR3 is TGTGCCAGCAGTGAAGCCTGGACAGACACCTACGAGCAGTACTTC.

This clone has only a few counts. V gene TRBV18 combines with J gene TRBJ1-1; 9 bases agree with TRBD1. Trimming cost V 2 bases and J 0 bases; bases outside gene matches: 7. This CDR3 comprises 17 residues. The germline CDR1 and CDR2 sequences are KGHSH and LQKENI. CDR3 loop: CASSPTAGQGVNTEAFF. CDR3 nucleotide sequence: TGTGCCAGCTCACCAACCGCGGGACAGGGAGTGAACACTGAAGCTTTCTTT.

The rearrangement joins TRBV5-6 to TRBJ1-2, with a tentative D call TRBD1 (6 bases). The CDR3 covers 16 residues. Trimming took off 4 bases at V and 7 bases at J, with 23 bases between the two ends. Germline CDR1 and CDR2: SGHDT and YYEEEE. CDR3 DNA sequence: TGTGCCAGCAGCGGGGGGGGCACCGGGACACCTTTTGGCTACACCTTC. Protein sequence: CASSGGGTGTPFGYTF.

This clone has a handful of counts. This clone may be a read error of a much larger clone one base away. This CDR3 is also generated by other DNA sequences in the sample. The genes are TRBV15 and TRBJ1-1; the match to TRBD1 covers 7 bases. Germline lookup yields CDR1 LNHNV and CDR2 YYDKDF (reference sequence). The length of the CDR3 is 17 residues. The V and J ends lost 1 base and 1 base, in that order; junction bases with no gene match: 9. The CDR3 region has the DNA TGTGCCACCAGCAGAGTTTACGGGACAGCAGCGAACACTGAAGCTTTCTTT. Translated: CATSRVYGTAANTEAFF.

This chain joins TRBV27 and TRBJ2-5; 9 positions match TRBD2. J gave up 5 bases and V 5 bases, and 3 bases lay outside the gene matches. The CDR3 is made up of 13 amino acids. CDR1 and CDR2 from the germline V gene are MNHEY and SMNVEV (reference sequence). CDR3 coding DNA: TGTGCCAGCAGTCCCACTAGCGGGGAGACCCAGTACTTC. As protein: CASSPTSGETQYF.